The 20 T cell receptor beta chains below all came from one sample that was sequenced in a study of T cells in Graves' hyperthyroidism and ophthalmopathy. It was RNA transcripts that yielded the amplified TCR beta CDR3 regions. Primed by the HTBI set, a first-round RT-PCR was run on the TCR CDR3. TCRdb processed the multiplex PCR reads anew with MiXCR; each CDR3 protein has one entry. Of roughly 510,000 distinct CDR3 sequences in the sample, over 35% were seen once. The specimen sequenced was peripheral blood or thyroid tissue (not recorded which). These receptors all stem from an adult woman with Graves' disease, either hyperthyroidism or ophthalmopathy (not recorded which).

This clonotype was recorded many times. This chain connects TRBV10-2 to TRBJ1-1; D may be TRBD1 (6 bases). CDR1 is WSHSY, CDR2 SAAADI, per germline. V was trimmed by 7 bases and J by 5 bases, leaving 17 bases between them. The CDR3 has 14 residues. In nucleotides, the CDR3 is TGCGCCAGCACCAAGACAGGAGGGGGTACTGAAGCTTTCTTT. Protein product: CASTKTGGGTEAFF.

The gene calls are TRBV20-1 and TRBJ1-2; D possibly corresponds to TRBD1 (5 bases). The V end lost 6 bases, the J end lost 5 bases, and 10 bases lay between the germline ends. Germline V CDR1 and CDR2: DFQATT, SNEGSKA (reference sequence). The length of the CDR3 is 11 residues. CDR3 bases: TGCAGTGCGGGGGGTGAATATGGCTACACCTTC. It yields the protein CSAGGEYGYTF.

CDR3 in DNA: TGTGCCAGCAGCTTATCTAGCGGGAGCTCGTGGACCGGGGAGCTGTTTTTT. Its protein is CASSLSSGSSWTGELFF. The chain uses TRBV7-2 and TRBJ2-2; 10 bases agree with TRBD2. The CDR3 has 17 amino acids. CDR1 and CDR2 (germline): SGHTA, FQGNSA. V lost 2 bases, J lost 5 bases, and 8 bases stayed unmatched.

This chain uses TRBV7-9 with TRBJ1-1; 8 bases fit TRBD1. CDR1 is SEHNR, CDR2 FQNEAQ, per germline (reference sequence). With 5 bases clipped from V and 5 bases from J, the junction kept 7 bases outside the gene matches. The CDR3 sequence is 14 residues long. CDR3 DNA sequence: TGTGCCAGCAGCACGGACAGGGAAGCGACTGAAGCTTTCTTT. Amino acid sequence: CASSTDREATEAFF.

This chain uses TRBV28 with TRBJ2-2, with 7 bases lining up with TRBD1. This CDR3 has 14 residues. Trimming took 6 bases from V and 8 from J; bases not matched to a gene: 9. CDR1 and CDR2 from the germline V gene are MDHEN and SYDVKM. CDR3 nucleotides: TGTGCCAGCAGACGCGACAGGGTCTCAGGGGAGCTGTTTTTT. It specifies CASRRDRVSGELFF.

This clonotype was seen once. This rearrangement joins TRBV19 to TRBJ1-4; 9 bases align to TRBD1. The CDR3 sequence is 15 residues long. The V gene's germline CDR1 is LNHDA and CDR2 SQIVND (reference sequence). J lost 7 bases, V lost 3 bases, and 6 bases had no gene match. The CDR3 spells CASSIRTGDTEKLFF. As DNA, the CDR3 is TGTGCCAGTAGTATCAGGACAGGGGACACTGAAAAACTGTTTTTT.

The gene calls are TRBV7-9 and TRBJ2-7; D assignment may be TRBD1 or TRBD2 (5 bases each). Germline V gene data show CDR1 as SEHNR and CDR2 as FQNEAQ (reference sequence). V was cut by 6 bases and J by 0 bases, with 18 bases left in between. The CDR3 totals 16 residues. CDR3 bases: TGTGCCAGCAGTTCCCCGGCTACGGGACGCTCCTACGAGCAGTACTTC. This gives the protein CASSSPATGRSYEQYF.

A note on this clonotype: The germline gene is not matched at one end of the junction; a read error may be the cause. The chain links TRBV7-2 to TRBJ1-6; D gene uncertain. The CDR3 runs 13 residues. CDR1 and CDR2 (germline): SGHTA, FQGNSA. The CDR3 reads CAISLRRNSPLHF. CDR3 coding DNA: TGTGCCATCAGCCTAAGACGGAATTCACCCCTCCACTTT.

The V call is TRBV20-1, the J call TRBJ1-4, with 9 bases aligning to TRBD1. CDR1 and CDR2 from the germline V gene are DFQATT and SNEGSKA (reference sequence). With V trimmed by 5 bases and J by 6 bases, 4 bases remained unmatched. The CDR3 totals 13 residues. CDR3: CSAPDRGDEKLFF. The CDR3 DNA sequence: TGCAGTGCTCCTGACAGGGGGGATGAAAAACTGTTTTTT.

CDR3 region: CASSPPSGDPYEQYF. The CDR3 DNA follows: TGTGCCAGCAGCCCCCCTAGCGGGGACCCGTACGAGCAGTACTTC. The V and J genes are TRBV7-9 and TRBJ2-7, with 9 bases identical to TRBD2. Germline V lookup: CDR1 SEHNR, CDR2 FQNEAQ (reference sequence). CDR3 size: 15 residues. After removal of 5 bases from V and 4 bases from J, the junction contained 9 bases not matched to a gene. Variable domain in full (rest from reference TRBV7-9 and TRBJ2-7): DTGVSQNPRHKITKRGQNVTFRCDPISEHNRLYWYRQTLGQGPEFLTYFQNEAQLEKSRLLSDRFSAERPKGSFSTLEIQRTEQGDSAMYLCASSPPSGDPYEQYFGPGTRLTVT.

This clonotype was seen a handful of times. V usage is TRBV4-1 and J usage is TRBJ1-2; possibly TRBD1 for D (5 bases). V lost 2 bases, J lost 7 bases, and 17 bases lay in between. The CDR3 totals 15 residues. CDR1 MGHRA and CDR2 YSYEKL come from the germline V gene. In DNA form, the CDR3 reads TGCGCCAGCAGCCAACCCGGGCAGGGCCGGGGTGGCTACACCTTC. Its translation: CASSQPGQGRGGYTF.

DNA of the CDR3: TGCAGCGTAGGGGCAGGGGTGTCCTACGAGCAGTACTTC. Residues: CSVGAGVSYEQYF. This chain joins TRBV29-1 and TRBJ2-7; TRBD1 is a possible D gene (6 bases). Germline CDR1 reads SQVTM; CDR2 reads ANQGSEA. The CDR3 extends over 13 amino acids. V lost 6 bases and J 1 base, leaving 13 bases between the germline ends.

With respect to this clonotype: The conserved phenylalanine or tryptophan is not found at the CDR3 terminus, so this likely reflects a read error. It is unclear where the CDR3 begins or ends on the DNA, so no DNA is shown, and the CDR3 is as TCRdb lists it. This rearrangement joins TRBV20-1 to TRBJ1-4; TRBD1 is taken as the D call from the table, unchecked against the DNA. Germline V gene lookup returns CDR1 DFQATT and CDR2 SNEGSKA (reference sequence). The CDR3 totals 9 residues, both ends included. This chain's CDR3 is CSARGQGRL.

The rearrangement uses TRBV4-1 and TRBJ1-5, with TRBD1 matching over 7 bases. Looked up from germline, CDR1 is MGHRA and CDR2 is YSYEKL. There are 15 residues in the CDR3. The J segment lost 7 bases and the V segment lost 0 bases, leaving 6 bases of the junction unmatched. The CDR3 sequence is CASSQEQGLGQPQHF. Written as DNA, the CDR3 is TGCGCCAGCAGCCAAGAACAGGGGCTGGGGCAGCCCCAGCATTTT.

This clonotype was picked up many times. The V gene is TRBV12-3 or TRBV12-4, the J gene TRBJ2-2, with 8 bases matching TRBD2. The CDR3 covers 17 residues. V shed 5 bases, J shed 5 bases, and the junction held 13 bases outside the gene matches. This chain's CDR3 is CASSPGGAGVGTGELFF. Written as DNA, the CDR3 is TGTGCCAGCAGTCCTGGGGGAGCGGGAGTAGGGACCGGGGAGCTGTTTTTT.

The V call is TRBV5-6, the J call TRBJ1-2, with D hard to call. V shed 4 bases and J shed 8 bases, with 21 bases lying between them. Looked up from germline, CDR1 is SGHDT and CDR2 is YYEEEE. The CDR3 totals 15 residues. In DNA form, the CDR3 reads TGTGCCAGCAGCCCTTCCCTTGGCAGCCTAAGGGGCTACACCTTC. Translated, it gives CASSPSLGSLRGYTF.

There are a few counts of this clonotype. The chain recombines TRBV2 with TRBJ1-1, with 8 bases that match TRBD1. CDR3 length: 15 residues. The germline V gene has CDR1 SNHLY and CDR2 FYNNEI. The trim removed 5 bases at V and 3 bases at J, leaving 8 bases unmatched. The CDR3 bases are TGTGCCAGCAGTAGGACAGGGCTCGGGGACACTGAAGCTTTCTTT. Translation gives CASSRTGLGDTEAFF.

The chain recombines TRBV6-2 or TRBV6-3 with TRBJ1-5, with a tentative D call TRBD1 (5 bases). V was pared by 4 bases and J by 4 bases, with 20 bases between. Per the germline V gene, CDR1 is MNHEY and CDR2 is SVGEGT. The CDR3 has 17 amino acids. CDR3 residues: CASSSITTGLSNQPQHF. The CDR3 DNA reads TGTGCCAGCAGTTCGATAACAACAGGTTTAAGTAATCAGCCCCAGCATTTT.

This clonotype was detected only once. This chain joins TRBV7-3 and TRBJ2-3; no reliable D call. Germline V gene sequence: CDR1 SGHTA, CDR2 FQGTGA. The CDR3 covers 12 residues. The ends were cut back, 5 bases at V and 4 bases at J, with 7 bases in the middle. The CDR3 sequence: CASSPPADTQYF. The DNA for the CDR3 is TGTGCCAGCAGCCCCCCTGCAGATACGCAGTATTTT.

A few counts support this clonotype. The genes are TRBV19 and TRBJ2-7, with D perhaps matching TRBD2 (6 bases). The CDR3 contains 15 residues. CDR1 LNHDA and CDR2 SQIVND come from the germline V gene (reference sequence). Trimming cost V 3 bases and J 2 bases, with 14 bases left between them. The CDR3 nucleotides are TGTGCCAGTAGTATGTCGCCGGGAGCCACCTACGAGCAGTACTTC. Protein: CASSMSPGATYEQYF.